This T cell receptor (beta chain) is drawn from a study of T cell changes during pregnancy in multiple sclerosis. Data came from immunoSEQ multiplex PCR; TCRdb stores just in-frame clones and leaves some out. Of around 95,000 clones in the sample, under 95% were seen once. Germline V gene data show CDR1 as MGHRA and CDR2 as YSYEKL. J gave up 0 bases and V 2 bases, and 5 bases lay outside the gene matches. The CDR3 has 17 amino acids. The chain uses TRBV4-1 and TRBJ2-3; 10 bases align to TRBD2. This specimen was peripheral blood, taken after pregnancy. The source is a female donor in good health, enrolled as a control in a pregnancy study. CDR3 sequence: CASSQSASGGSTDTQYF. The CDR3 nucleotides read TGCGCCAGCAGCCAAAGTGCTAGCGGGGGCAGCACAGATACGCAGTATTTT.